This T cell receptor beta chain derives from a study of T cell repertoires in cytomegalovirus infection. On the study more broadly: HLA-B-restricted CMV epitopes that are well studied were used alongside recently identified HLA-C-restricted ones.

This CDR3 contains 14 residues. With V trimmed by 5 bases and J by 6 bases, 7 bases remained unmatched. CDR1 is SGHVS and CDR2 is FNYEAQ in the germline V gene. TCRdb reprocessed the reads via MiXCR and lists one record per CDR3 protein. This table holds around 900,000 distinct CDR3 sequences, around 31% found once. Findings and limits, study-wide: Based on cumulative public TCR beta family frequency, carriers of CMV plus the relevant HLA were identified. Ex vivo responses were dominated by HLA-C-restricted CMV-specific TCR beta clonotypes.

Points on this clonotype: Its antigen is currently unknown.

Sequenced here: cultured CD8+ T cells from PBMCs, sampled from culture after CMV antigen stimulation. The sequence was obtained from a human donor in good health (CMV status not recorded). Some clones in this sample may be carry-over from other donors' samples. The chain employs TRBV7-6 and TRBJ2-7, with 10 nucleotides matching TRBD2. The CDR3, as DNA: TGTGCCAGCAGCCAGGAGCGGGGGGGGGTCGAGCAGTACTTC. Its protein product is CASSQERGGVEQYF.